This paragraph covers one T cell receptor beta chain sequence. These data belong to a study of blood T cell repertoires in COVID-19. Sequencing used immunoSEQ multiplex PCR; TCRdb keeps in-frame clones, though not all of them. The sample includes 55,000 to 80,000 clones, 75% to 90% of them seen just once. This receptor was obtained from a human donor in a cohort sampled during active COVID-19. Material: peripheral blood.

The CDR3 here is CASTTTGAEQYF. The CDR3 region has the DNA TGTGCCAGCACAACGACAGGGGCCGAGCAGTACTTC. The rearrangement links TRBV11-2 to TRBJ2-7, with TRBD1 identical over 8 bases. The CDR3 covers 12 residues. Germline assignment: CDR1 SGHAT and CDR2 FQNNGV. The trim removed 7 bases at V and 6 bases at J, leaving 5 bases unmatched.